The clone carrying this TCR beta chain was found a few times. This sample was included in a study of T-cell memory formation after mild COVID-19. Overall study: TCR clusters were largely donor specific.

Each CDR3 protein gets one entry after TCRdb re-called the 5' RACE reads with MiXCR. Of tens of thousands of distinct CDR3 sequences listed, 28% are singletons. CDR3 size: 14 residues. The V end lost 3 bases, the J end lost 4 bases, and 13 bases lay between the germline ends. Germline CDR1 and CDR2: SEHNR and FQNEAQ (reference sequence). This TCR derives from a man aged 18 to 30 who had mild COVID-19 (a few samples of this study predate the infection). Cell type and time point are not known. Sequencing was carried out using PBMCs or a T cell subset sorted from them (not recorded which). V and J are TRBV7-9 and TRBJ2-7; D uncertain. Here the CDR3 reads CASSFILKPYEQYF. The DNA of the CDR3 is TGTGCCAGCAGCTTTATTCTGAAACCTTACGAGCAGTACTTC.